The present entry profiles one T cell receptor beta chain with its context. These data originate in a study of control samples from healthy donors and cancer patients. Deletions cut 2 bases from V and 3 bases from J, with 11 bases between. Looked up from germline, CDR1 is MGHDK and CDR2 is SYGVNS. The CDR3 is 14 residues long. Profiled with immunoSEQ multiplex PCR; TCRdb holds only in-frame clones, not every one. The sample lists fewer than 200,000 clones, roughly 94% occurring once. J is TRBJ2-7 and V is TRBV25-1; tentative D call: TRBD2 (6 bases). The origin of this receptor is a man aged 55 to 70 with colorectal cancer. Sequencing input: PBMCs. DNA of the CDR3: TGTGCCAGCAGTGAAGGTCGGGAGATCTACGAGCAGTACTTC. It translates to CASSEGREIYEQYF.